These T cell receptor beta chains were read from a single sample in a study of chemoradiotherapy in HPV16-positive cancers. Libraries were prepared by immunoSEQ multiplex PCR; TCRdb keeps only in-frame clonotypes and omits some of them. The table includes fewer than 40,000 clones, roughly three quarters detected once. This specimen consisted of blood, obtained from a patient who underwent chemoradiotherapy. Receptors originate from a human donor with HPV-associated anogenital cancer. CDR3s include the opening cysteine and the closing phenylalanine or tryptophan. The D gene is left open where the match is weak. Size values are once, few and many counts, or a class for expanded clones, and some rows have none.

v_gene	abundance	j_gene	d_gene	CDR3nt	CDR3aa
TRBV7-9	NA	TRBJ2-3	NA	TGTGCCAGCAGCTCCCCGGAATGGAGGACAGATACGCAGTATTTT	CASSSPEWRTDTQYF
TRBV7-8	NA	TRBJ1-1	TRBD1	TGTGCCAGCAGGGTCACAGGGGACGGTACTGAAGCTTTCTTT	CASRVTGDGTEAFF
TRBV29-1	NA	TRBJ2-2	TRBD2	TGCAGCGTTGGGGCGGGGGGGCTGGTCGGGGAGCTGTTTTTT	CSVGAGGLVGELFF
TRBV9	once	TRBJ2-7	NA	TGTGCCAGCAGCTCCATGGGGGGCGCGGACGAGCAGTACTTC	CASSSMGGADEQYF
TRBV12-2	NA	TRBJ2-5	NA	TGTGCAAGTCGCTTAGCCCATGGTTTAACAGCGTACCAAGAGACCCAGTACTTC	CASRLAHGLTAYQETQYF
TRBV9	NA	TRBJ2-5	TRBD2	TGTGCCAGCAGCGCCGTAACCCGTGGGGGGGGACCAGTAGAGACCCAGTACTTC	CASSAVTRGGGPVETQYF
TRBV30	NA	TRBJ1-6	NA	TGTGCCTGGAGTGTATTAAATTCACCCCTCCACTTT	CAWSVLNSPLHF
TRBV7-2	NA	TRBJ2-1	TRBD2	TGTGCCAGCAGCCCTGGGGCTAGCGGGGGGGCAACCTACAATGAGCAGTTCTTC	CASSPGASGGATYNEQFF
TRBV7-2	few	TRBJ1-2	TRBD1	TGTGCCAGCAGCTTTGGACAGGCAAACTATGGCTACACCTTC	CASSFGQANYGYTF
TRBV7-9	NA	TRBJ2-5	NA	TGTGCCAGCAGCTTAGGGAGGGGGCCTGCGGAGACCCAGTACTTC	CASSLGRGPAETQYF
TRBV10-3	NA	TRBJ2-3	NA	TGTGCCATCAGTGACCCCGGTAGCACAGATACGCAGTATTTT	CAISDPGSTDTQYF
TRBV7-9	NA	TRBJ1-6	NA	TGTGCCAGCAGCTCAGGGGTAGTTGTCTCACCCCTCCACTTT	CASSSGVVVSPLHF
TRBV5-6	NA	TRBJ2-5	NA	TGTGCCAGCAGCATCGCGGAGACCCAGTACTTC	CASSIAETQYF
TRBV9	NA	TRBJ2-7	NA	TGTGCCAGCAGCGTAGGGGGAACCTGGGGTTTTGAGCAGTACTTC	CASSVGGTWGFEQYF
TRBV6-1	NA	TRBJ1-5	TRBD1	TGTGCCAGCAGTGTTATCGGACAGGGGGGAGGTCAGCCCCAGCATTTT	CASSVIGQGGGQPQHF
TRBV6-5	NA	TRBJ2-5	NA	TGTGCCAGCAGTTACTCACGGATCCAAGAGACCCAGTACTTC	CASSYSRIQETQYF
TRBV19	NA	TRBJ2-2	TRBD1	TGTGCCAGTAGATACACGGACAGGGGGTATGCCGGGGAGCTGTTTTTT	CASRYTDRGYAGELFF
TRBV28	NA	TRBJ1-1	TRBD1	TGTGCCAGCAGTTTCCAGGGGGCGGGACAGAACACTGAAGCTTTCTTT	CASSFQGAGQNTEAFF
TRBV5-1	NA	TRBJ2-6	NA	TGCGCCAGCAGCTTGGGGCAGGGTGCTGGGGCCAACGTCCTGACTTTC	CASSLGQGAGANVLTF
TRBV19	NA	TRBJ1-1	NA	TGTGCCAGTAGTTTCTCGGGGAGAACTGAAGCTTTCTTT	CASSFSGRTEAFF
TRBV7-9	few	TRBJ1-1	NA	TGTGCCAGCAGCCGAGCGGGGGACACTGAAGCTTTCTTT	CASSRAGDTEAFF
TRBV19	few	TRBJ1-1	NA	TGTGCCAGTACCTTCGTCCCCCATGTTAACACTGAAGCTTTCTTT	CASTFVPHVNTEAFF
TRBV5-1	once	TRBJ1-3	NA	TGCGCCAGCAGCTTGGGTTCAGGGTCTGGAAACACCATATATTTT	CASSLGSGSGNTIYF
TRBV7-3	NA	TRBJ2-3	NA	TGTGCCAGCAGCTTATCGCTTGTCGCAGATACGCAGTATTTT	CASSLSLVADTQYF
TRBV5-6	few	TRBJ1-1	NA	TGTGCCAGCAGCTTGGATACTGAAGCTTTCTTT	CASSLDTEAFF
TRBV5-4	NA	TRBJ1-2	NA	TGTGCCAGCAGCGGGGTGAACCGAGGCTACACCTTC	CASSGVNRGYTF
TRBV7-9	once	TRBJ2-1	NA	TGTGCCAGCAGCTTCTTGGAGGGTCTCTACAATGAGCAGTTCTTC	CASSFLEGLYNEQFF
TRBV6-5	NA	TRBJ2-7	TRBD1	TGTGCCAGCACTCGGACAGGGTTTTCCTACGAGCAGTACTTC	CASTRTGFSYEQYF
TRBV7-3	NA	TRBJ2-1	NA	TGTGCCAGCAGTCAAAATTTGGGGGGCTACAATGAGCAGTTCTTC	CASSQNLGGYNEQFF